One sample yielded the 10 T cell receptor beta chains listed below, sequenced in a study of OX40 agonist ivuxolimab in advanced cancers. This table comes from immunoSEQ multiplex PCR, and its TCRdb copy is limited to in-frame clones, with some not included. The table lists over 14,000 clones, about 90% of them singletons. The starting material was CD4+ or CD8+ T cells sorted from blood, obtained in a trial of the OX40 agonist ivuxolimab. Receptor source: an adult with an advanced solid tumor such as melanoma, head and neck, liver or kidney cancer.

The chain couples TRBV5-6 to TRBJ2-7, with a weak D call TRBD1 (6 bases). The V and J ends lost 4 bases and 1 base respectively, with 9 bases between them. From germline, CDR1 is SGHDT and CDR2 YYEEEE. There are 13 residues in the CDR3. CDR3 sequence: CASSADSSYEQYF. The DNA for the CDR3 is TGTGCCAGCAGCGCGGACAGTTCCTACGAGCAGTACTTC.

The rearrangement uses TRBV6-5 and TRBJ2-7, with 9 bases matching TRBD1. This CDR3 region has 15 residues. Germline V CDR1 and CDR2: MNHEY, SVGAGI. The ends lost 6 bases at V and 6 bases at J; junction bases unmatched: 12. CDR3 in amino acids: CASRLGTGYYLEQYF. DNA of the CDR3: TGTGCCAGCAGACTCGGGACAGGGTATTATCTCGAGCAGTACTTC.

This sequence joins TRBV19 and TRBJ1-1; D might be TRBD1 (5 bases). Germline V lookup: CDR1 LNHDA, CDR2 SQIVND (reference sequence). This CDR3 region has 15 residues. V was shortened by 6 bases and J by 0 bases, with 14 bases between the two germline ends. CDR3 protein: CASRPGEGLNTEAFF. For the CDR3, the DNA is TGTGCCAGTAGACCCGGGGAGGGGCTGAACACTGAAGCTTTCTTT. Full variable domain (outside the CDR3, taken from reference TRBV19 and TRBJ1-1): DGGITQSPKYLFRKEGQNVTLSCEQNLNHDAMYWYRQDPGQGLRLIYYSQIVNDFQKGDIAEGYSVSREKKESFPLTVTSAQKNPTAFYLCASRPGEGLNTEAFFGQGTRLTVV.

The chain uses TRBV2 and TRBJ1-2, with a tentative D call TRBD1 (6 bases). The CDR3 extends over 13 amino acids. In germline, CDR1 is SNHLY, CDR2 FYNNEI. Deletions cut 6 bases from V and 7 bases from J, with 15 bases between. This CDR3 is CASSLSTGFGYTF. The CDR3 DNA is TGTGCCAGCAGCCTATCGACAGGCTTTGGCTACACCTTC. Variable domain in full (rest from reference TRBV2 and TRBJ1-2): EPEVTQTPSHQVTQMGQEVILRCVPISNHLYFYWYRQILGQKVEFLVSFYNNEISEKSEIFDDQFSVERPDGSNFTLKIRSTKLEDSAMYFCASSLSTGFGYTFGSGTRLTVV.

The chain links TRBV13 to TRBJ1-2; no clear D. V lost 5 bases to trimming and J lost 0 bases, with 13 bases between them. The CDR3 spans 15 residues. Per the germline V gene, CDR1 is PRHDT and CDR2 is FYEKMQ (reference sequence). The DNA of the CDR3 is TGTGCCAGCAGCCCTGGGCGACTGGCTAACTATGGCTACACCTTC. This encodes CASSPGRLANYGYTF.

The chain uses TRBV27 and TRBJ2-7; perhaps TRBD1 as D (5 bases). V lost 3 bases and J 3 bases, leaving 12 bases between the germline ends. Germline assignment: CDR1 MNHEY and CDR2 SMNVEV (reference sequence). This CDR3 has 14 residues. This chain's CDR3 is CASSFGQGVYEQYF. For the CDR3, the DNA is TGTGCCAGCAGTTTTGGCCAGGGTGTCTACGAGCAGTACTTC.

The J gene is TRBJ1-1, the V gene TRBV5-1; D unresolved. This CDR3 is built from 13 residues. CDR1 and CDR2 from the germline V gene are SGHRS and YFSETQ. V dropped 4 bases and J dropped 6 bases, with 13 bases sitting between them. CDR3 region: CASSETPAPEAFF. CDR3 nucleotides: TGCGCCAGCAGCGAAACCCCTGCCCCTGAAGCTTTCTTT. Full variable domain (rest looked up from reference TRBV5-1 and TRBJ1-1): KAGVTQTPRYLIKTRGQQVTLSCSPISGHRSVSWYQQTPGQGLQFLFEYFSETQRNKGNFPGRFSGRQFSNSRSEMNVSTLELGDSALYLCASSETPAPEAFFGQGTRLTVV.

This clone appeared a single time. The rearrangement links TRBV4-1 to TRBJ2-4; D might be TRBD2 (6 bases). Germline loops: CDR1 MGHRA, CDR2 YSYEKL. The CDR3 sequence is 16 residues long. The V gene lost 3 bases and the J gene lost 1 base, with 13 bases spanning the gap. CDR3 protein: CASSHPREDAKNIQYF. The CDR3 DNA reads TGCGCCAGCAGCCACCCTAGGGAGGACGCCAAAAACATTCAGTACTTC.

This clone is deemed medium-sized. The chain combines TRBV7-8 with TRBJ2-3; TRBD2 aligns across 8 bases. The CDR3 runs 17 residues. J gave up 0 bases and V 5 bases, and 10 bases lay outside the gene matches. CDR1 and CDR2 from the germline V gene are SGHVS and FQNEAQ. DNA for the CDR3: TGTGCCAGCAGCAGCAGACTAGCGCTAGGAAGCACAGATACGCAGTATTTT. Protein sequence: CASSSRLALGSTDTQYF.

The rearrangement joins TRBV29-1 to TRBJ2-7; D tentatively fits TRBD1 or TRBD2 (6 bases each). The CDR3 has 16 amino acids. Trimming left V 2 bases short and J 0 bases short, with 17 bases between. Germline CDR1 is SQVTM and CDR2 is ANQGSEA. In nucleotides, the CDR3 is TGCAGCGTTGAATGGGGGGCCAGGGGTGGCTCCTACGAGCAGTACTTC. As protein: CSVEWGARGGSYEQYF.